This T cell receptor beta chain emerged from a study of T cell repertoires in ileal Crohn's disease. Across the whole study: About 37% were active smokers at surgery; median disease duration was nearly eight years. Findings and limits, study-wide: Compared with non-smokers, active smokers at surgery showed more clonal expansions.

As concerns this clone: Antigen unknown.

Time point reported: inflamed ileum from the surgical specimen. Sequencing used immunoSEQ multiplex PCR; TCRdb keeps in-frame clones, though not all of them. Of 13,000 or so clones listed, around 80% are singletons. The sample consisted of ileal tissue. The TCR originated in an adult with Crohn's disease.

The CDR3 here is CASRNNLGQENTGELFF. DNA of the CDR3: TGTGCCAGCCGTAACAACTTGGGACAAGAGAACACCGGGGAGCTGTTTTTT. The chain couples TRBV2 to TRBJ2-2, with D possibly matching TRBD1 (6 bases). V gave up 8 bases and J gave up 1 base, with 20 bases separating them. The CDR3 runs 17 residues. Germline CDR1 is SNHLY and CDR2 is FYNNEI.